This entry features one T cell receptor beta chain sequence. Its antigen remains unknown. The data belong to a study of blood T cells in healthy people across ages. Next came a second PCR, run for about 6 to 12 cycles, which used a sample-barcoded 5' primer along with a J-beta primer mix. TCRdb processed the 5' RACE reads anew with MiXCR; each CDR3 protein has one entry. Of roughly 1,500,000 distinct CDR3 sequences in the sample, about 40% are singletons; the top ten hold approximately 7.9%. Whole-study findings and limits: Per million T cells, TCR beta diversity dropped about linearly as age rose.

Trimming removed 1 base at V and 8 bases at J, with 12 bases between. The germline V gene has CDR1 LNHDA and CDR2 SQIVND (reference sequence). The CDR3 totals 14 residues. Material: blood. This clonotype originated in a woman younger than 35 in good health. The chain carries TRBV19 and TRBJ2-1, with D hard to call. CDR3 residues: CASSIGKGPDEQFF. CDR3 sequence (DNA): TGTGCCAGTAGTATAGGAAAGGGCCCGGATGAGCAGTTCTTC.